This T cell receptor (beta chain) is drawn from a study of shared clonotypes between healthy human individuals. General observations from the study: Sequencing depth was expected to influence donor clonotype sharing.

CDR1 is SGHNT, CDR2 YYREEE, per germline (reference sequence). V lost 2 bases to trimming and J lost 5 bases, with 16 bases between them. This CDR3 comprises 15 residues. Points on this clone: The antigen remains undetermined.

Deep level was the assay's run setting. Sequencing was performed with immunoSEQ multiplex PCR; in TCRdb, only in-frame clones are kept and a portion is missing. The table has approximately 2.1 million clones, approximately 93% seen once. The sequence was obtained from a man in his late teens or twenties in good health. Some clones in this sample may be carry-over from other donors' samples. This sequence joins TRBV5-4 and TRBJ1-2, with D hard to call. Specimen: naive CD4+ T cells from PBMCs. Described subset: CD45RA+ positively selected. Here the CDR3 DNA reads TGTGCCAGCAGCTTTTCCGCAGGCATGGGGTATGGCTACACCTTC. Protein: CASSFSAGMGYGYTF.